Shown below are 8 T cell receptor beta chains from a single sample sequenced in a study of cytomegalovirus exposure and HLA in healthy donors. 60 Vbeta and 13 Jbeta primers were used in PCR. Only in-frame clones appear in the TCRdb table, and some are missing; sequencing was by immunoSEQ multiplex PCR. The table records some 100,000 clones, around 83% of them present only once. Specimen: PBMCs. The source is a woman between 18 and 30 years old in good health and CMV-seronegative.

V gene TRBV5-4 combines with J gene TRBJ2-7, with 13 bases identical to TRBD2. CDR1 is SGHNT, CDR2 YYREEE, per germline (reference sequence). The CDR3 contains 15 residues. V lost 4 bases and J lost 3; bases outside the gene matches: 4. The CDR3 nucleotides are TGTGCCAGCAGCCCCGGACTAGCGGGAGACTACGAGCAGTACTTC. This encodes CASSPGLAGDYEQYF.

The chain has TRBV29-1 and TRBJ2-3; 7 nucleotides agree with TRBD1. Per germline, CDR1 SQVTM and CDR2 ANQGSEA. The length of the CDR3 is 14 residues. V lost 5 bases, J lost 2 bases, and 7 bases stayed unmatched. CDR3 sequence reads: CSVNPGQSTDTQYF. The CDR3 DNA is TGCAGCGTTAACCCGGGACAGTCCACAGATACGCAGTATTTT.

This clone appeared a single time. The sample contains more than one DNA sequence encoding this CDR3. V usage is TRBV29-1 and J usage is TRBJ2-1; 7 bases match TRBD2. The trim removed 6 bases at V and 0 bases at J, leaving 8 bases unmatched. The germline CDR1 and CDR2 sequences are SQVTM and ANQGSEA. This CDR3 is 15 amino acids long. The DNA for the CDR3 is TGCAGCGTCTTAGCGGGTCTGGGCTCCTACAATGAGCAGTTCTTC. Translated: CSVLAGLGSYNEQFF.

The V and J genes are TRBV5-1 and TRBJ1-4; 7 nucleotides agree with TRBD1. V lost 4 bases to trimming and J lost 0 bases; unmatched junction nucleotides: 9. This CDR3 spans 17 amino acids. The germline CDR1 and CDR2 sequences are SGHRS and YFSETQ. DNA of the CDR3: TGCGCCAGCAGCCTCGTCCCGGGACAGTCAACTAATGAAAAACTGTTTTTT. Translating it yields CASSLVPGQSTNEKLFF.

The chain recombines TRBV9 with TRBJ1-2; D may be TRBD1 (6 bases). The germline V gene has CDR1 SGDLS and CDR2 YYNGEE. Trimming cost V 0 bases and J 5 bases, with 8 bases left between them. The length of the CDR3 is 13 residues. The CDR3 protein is CASSVGGRYGYTF. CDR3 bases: TGTGCCAGCAGCGTAGGGGGGCGTTATGGCTACACCTTC.

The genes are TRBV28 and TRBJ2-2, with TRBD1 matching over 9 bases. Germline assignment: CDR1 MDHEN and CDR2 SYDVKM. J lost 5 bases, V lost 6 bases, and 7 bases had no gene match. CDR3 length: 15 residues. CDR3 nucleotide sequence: TGTGCCAGCAGCACAGGGACAGGGTCGACCGGGGAGCTGTTTTTT. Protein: CASSTGTGSTGELFF.

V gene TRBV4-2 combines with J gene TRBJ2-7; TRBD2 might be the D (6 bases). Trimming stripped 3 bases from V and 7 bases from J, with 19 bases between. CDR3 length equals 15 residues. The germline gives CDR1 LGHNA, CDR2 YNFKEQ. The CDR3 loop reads CASSHPVMRGSEQYF. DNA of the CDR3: TGTGCCAGCAGCCATCCCGTGATGCGGGGCAGTGAGCAGTACTTC.

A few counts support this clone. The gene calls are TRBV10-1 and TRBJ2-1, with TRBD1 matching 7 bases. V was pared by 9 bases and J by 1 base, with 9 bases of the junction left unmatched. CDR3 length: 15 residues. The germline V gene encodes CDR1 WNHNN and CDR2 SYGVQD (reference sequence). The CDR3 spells CASSQGMGSYNEQFF. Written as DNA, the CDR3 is TGCGCCAGTTCACAGGGGATGGGTTCCTACAATGAGCAGTTCTTC.